A selection of T cell receptor beta chains follows, all from one sample in a study of immune characterization of retroperitoneal liposarcoma. TCRdb used MiXCR to reprocess the PCR reads, holding one entry per CDR3 protein. The table includes 10,000 to 13,000 distinct CDR3 sequences, approximately 26% detected once. The specimen was tumor tissue. Receptors were obtained from a male donor with retroperitoneal liposarcoma. The CDR3 runs from the conserved cysteine through the conserved F or W. D genes are given only for firm matches. A row's size may be missing; if present it is once, few, many or a size class.

clone size: few; J gene: TRBJ1-2; V gene: TRBV12-3/TRBV12-4; D gene: TRBD1; CDR3 protein: CASRGQDRFYGYTF; CDR3 DNA: TGTGCCAGCAGGGGACAGGATAGATTCTATGGCTACACCTTC
clone size: medium-sized; J gene: TRBJ2-1; V gene: TRBV6-1; D gene: -; CDR3 protein: CASSERGTEQFF; CDR3 DNA: TGTGCCAGCAGTGAAAGGGGGACAGAGCAGTTCTTC
clone size: once; J gene: TRBJ2-7; V gene: TRBV27; D gene: -; CDR3 protein: CASSSLRDFPSLLYEQYF; CDR3 DNA: TGTGCCAGCAGTTCTTTACGGGATTTCCCCTCTCTCCTCTACGAGCAGTACTTC
clone size: -; J gene: TRBJ2-1; V gene: TRBV7-2; D gene: TRBD2; CDR3 protein: CASSLERGVDEQFF; CDR3 DNA: TGTGCCAGCAGCTTAGAGCGGGGGGTCGATGAGCAGTTCTTC
clone size: medium-sized; J gene: TRBJ2-1; V gene: TRBV6-1; D gene: -; CDR3 protein: CASSVVYEQFF; CDR3 DNA: TGTGCCAGCTCAGTAGTCTACGAGCAGTTCTTC
clone size: many; J gene: TRBJ2-1; V gene: TRBV7-8; D gene: TRBD1; CDR3 protein: CASSVTGDFYEQFF; CDR3 DNA: TGTGCCAGCAGCGTCACAGGGGATTTCTACGAGCAGTTCTTC
clone size: few; J gene: TRBJ2-1; V gene: TRBV6-1; D gene: -; CDR3 protein: CASSSRGAYNEQFF; CDR3 DNA: TGTGCCAGCAGTAGTAGGGGGGCCTACAATGAGCAGTTCTTC
clone size: few; J gene: TRBJ2-1; V gene: TRBV6-1; D gene: TRBD2; CDR3 protein: CASMSGSYEQFF; CDR3 DNA: TGTGCCAGCATGAGCGGGAGCTACGAGCAGTTCTTC
clone size: -; J gene: TRBJ2-5; V gene: TRBV6-1; D gene: TRBD1; CDR3 protein: CASSGYRGMQETQYF; CDR3 DNA: TGTGCCAGCAGTGGATACAGGGGAATGCAGGAGACCCAGTACTTC
clone size: -; J gene: TRBJ1-6; V gene: TRBV7-2; D gene: -; CDR3 protein: CASSLGARQHSPPLHF; CDR3 DNA: TGTGCCAGCAGCTTAGGGGCCAGGCAGCATAGTCCACCCCTCCACTTT
clone size: -; J gene: TRBJ2-1; V gene: TRBV12-3/TRBV12-4; D gene: TRBD2; CDR3 protein: CASRPPAGGYNEQFF; CDR3 DNA: TGTGCCAGCCGACCTCCGGCGGGGGGATACAATGAGCAGTTCTTC
clone size: few; J gene: TRBJ2-3; V gene: TRBV6-4; D gene: -; CDR3 protein: CASSDGSAPYF; CDR3 DNA: TGTGCCAGCAGTGATGGAAGTGCCCCGTATTTC
clone size: -; J gene: TRBJ2-1; V gene: TRBV6-5; D gene: TRBD1; CDR3 protein: CASSYGQVGEQFF; CDR3 DNA: TGTGCCAGCAGTTATGGACAGGTCGGCGAGCAGTTCTTC
clone size: -; J gene: TRBJ2-1; V gene: TRBV11-2; D gene: -; CDR3 protein: CASSHAGTLNYEQFF; CDR3 DNA: TGTGCCAGCAGCCACGCCGGGACACTAAACTACGAGCAGTTCTTC